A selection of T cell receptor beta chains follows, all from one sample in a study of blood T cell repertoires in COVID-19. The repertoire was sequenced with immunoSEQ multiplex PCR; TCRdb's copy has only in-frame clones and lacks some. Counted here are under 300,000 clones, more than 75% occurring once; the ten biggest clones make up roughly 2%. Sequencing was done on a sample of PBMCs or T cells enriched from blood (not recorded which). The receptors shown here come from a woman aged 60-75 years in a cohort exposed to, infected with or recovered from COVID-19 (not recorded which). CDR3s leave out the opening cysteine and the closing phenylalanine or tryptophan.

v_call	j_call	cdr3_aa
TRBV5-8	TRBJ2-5	ASSLGVQGGQETQY
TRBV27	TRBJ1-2	ASSAPGTGGDYGYT
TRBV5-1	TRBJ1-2	ASSLDRGLHGYT
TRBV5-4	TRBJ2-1	ASSFGTSPASYNEQF
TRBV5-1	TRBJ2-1	ASNQQGAAEQF
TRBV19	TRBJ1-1	ASSKDRGLNTEAF
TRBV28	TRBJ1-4	ASSLLTGPEGGEGEKLF
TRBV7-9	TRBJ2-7	ASGGTVFSSYEQY
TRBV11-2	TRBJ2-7	ASSLGVGQGGEQY
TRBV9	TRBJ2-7	ASSRLDRGQGEQY
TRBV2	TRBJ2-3	ASNELAGTDTQY
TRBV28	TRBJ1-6	ASSITGTGLNSPLH